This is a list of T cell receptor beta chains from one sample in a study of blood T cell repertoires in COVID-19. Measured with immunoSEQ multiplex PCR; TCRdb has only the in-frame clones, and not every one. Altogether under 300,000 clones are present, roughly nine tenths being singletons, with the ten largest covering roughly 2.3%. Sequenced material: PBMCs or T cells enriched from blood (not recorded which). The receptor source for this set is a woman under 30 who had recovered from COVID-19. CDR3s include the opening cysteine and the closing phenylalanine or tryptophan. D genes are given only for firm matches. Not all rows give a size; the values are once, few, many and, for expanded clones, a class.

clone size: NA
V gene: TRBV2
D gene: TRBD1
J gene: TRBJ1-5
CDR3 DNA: TGTGCCAGCAGTGAACTGACAGGGGAGGATCAGCCCCAGCATTTT
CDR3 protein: CASSELTGEDQPQHF

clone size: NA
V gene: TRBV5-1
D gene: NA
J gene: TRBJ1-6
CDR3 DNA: TGCGCCAGCAGCTTGCAGGGTGTGGCGTTAAGCTCCTATAATTCACCCCTCCACTTT
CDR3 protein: CASSLQGVALSSYNSPLHF

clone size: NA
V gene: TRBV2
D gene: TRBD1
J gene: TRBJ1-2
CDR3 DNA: TGTGCCAGCAGTGGACAGGGTTCGGCTGGCTACACCTTC
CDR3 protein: CASSGQGSAGYTF

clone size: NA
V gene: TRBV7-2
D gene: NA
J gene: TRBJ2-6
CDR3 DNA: TGTGCCAGCAGCTTAGGTCGCGCCCGGGCCAACGTCCTGACTTTC
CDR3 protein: CASSLGRARANVLTF

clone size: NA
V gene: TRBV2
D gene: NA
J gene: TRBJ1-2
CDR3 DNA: TGTGCCAGCAGTGCATACAGGGAGGGCTTTTATGGCTACACCTTC
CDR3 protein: CASSAYREGFYGYTF

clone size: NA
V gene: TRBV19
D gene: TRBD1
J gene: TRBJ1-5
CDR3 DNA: TGTGCCAGTAGTGAAACCGGGACAGGGGGAAATCAGCCCCAGCATTTT
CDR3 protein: CASSETGTGGNQPQHF

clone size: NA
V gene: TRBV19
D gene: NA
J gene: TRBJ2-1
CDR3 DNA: TGTGCCAGCAGACCTCAGGGTGAAGGGGTCAATGAGCAGTTCTTC
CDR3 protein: CASRPQGEGVNEQFF

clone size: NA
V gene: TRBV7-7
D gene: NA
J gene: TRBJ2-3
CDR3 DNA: TGTGCTAGCAGCCCTTGGCCAGGGGCCAGCACAGATACGCAGTATTTT
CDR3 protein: CASSPWPGASTDTQYF

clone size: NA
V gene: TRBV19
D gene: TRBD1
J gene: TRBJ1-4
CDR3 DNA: TGTGCCAGTAGTAAGGGACAGGGAGGAGAGAAACTGTTTTTT
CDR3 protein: CASSKGQGGEKLFF

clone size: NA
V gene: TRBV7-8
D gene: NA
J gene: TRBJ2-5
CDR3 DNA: TGTGCCAGCAGCCGCTCTGAAGCGCAAGAGACCCAGTACTTC
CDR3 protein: CASSRSEAQETQYF

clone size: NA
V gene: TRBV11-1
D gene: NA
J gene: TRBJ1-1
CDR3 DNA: TGTGCCAGCAGCCGAGGGGGGGTCACTGAAGCTTTCTTT
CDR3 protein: CASSRGGVTEAFF

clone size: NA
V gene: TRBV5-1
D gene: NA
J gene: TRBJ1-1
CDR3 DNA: TGCGCCAGCAGCTTGGTGGGGGCGGCTGAAGCTTTCTTT
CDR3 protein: CASSLVGAAEAFF

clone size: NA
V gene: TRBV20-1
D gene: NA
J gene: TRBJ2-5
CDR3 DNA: TGCAGTGCTAGTCCGGGAATGGGGACCCAGTACTTC
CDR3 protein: CSASPGMGTQYF

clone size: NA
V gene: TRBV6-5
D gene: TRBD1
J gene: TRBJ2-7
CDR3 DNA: TGTGCCAGCAGACCCCGACAGGGAATCCACGAGCAGTACTTC
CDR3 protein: CASRPRQGIHEQYF

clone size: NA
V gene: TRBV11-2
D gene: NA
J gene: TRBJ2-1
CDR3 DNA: TGTGCCAGCAGCTTGGGGGGGGCCTTCAATGAGCAGTTCTTC
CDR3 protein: CASSLGGAFNEQFF

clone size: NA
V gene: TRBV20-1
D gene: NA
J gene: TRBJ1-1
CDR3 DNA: TGCAGTGCTAGCGGGGGATCGACTTTCTTT
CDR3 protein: CSASGGSTFF

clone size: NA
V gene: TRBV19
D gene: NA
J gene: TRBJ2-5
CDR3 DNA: TGTGCCAGTAGGTCGGGGGGCGCCGGGTCAAAGACCCAGTACTTC
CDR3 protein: CASRSGGAGSKTQYF

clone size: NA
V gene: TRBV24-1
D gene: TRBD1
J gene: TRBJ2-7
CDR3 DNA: TGTGCCACCAGTGATCCCACAGGGGGCAAGGACGAGCAGTACTTC
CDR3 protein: CATSDPTGGKDEQYF

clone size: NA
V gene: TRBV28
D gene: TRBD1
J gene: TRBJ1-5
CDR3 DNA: TGTGCCAGCAGTCTCAGGGGACAGGGGGCTGGCCAGCCCCAGCATTTT
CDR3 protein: CASSLRGQGAGQPQHF

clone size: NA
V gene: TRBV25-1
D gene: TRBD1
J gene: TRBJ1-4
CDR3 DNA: TGTGCCAGCAGTGCGGAGACAGGGGTAGAAGAAAAACTGTTTTTT
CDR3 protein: CASSAETGVEEKLFF

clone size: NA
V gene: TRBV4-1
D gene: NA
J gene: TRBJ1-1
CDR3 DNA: TGCGCCAGCAGCCCAAGGACAGAGGATACTGAAGCTTTCTTT
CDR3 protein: CASSPRTEDTEAFF

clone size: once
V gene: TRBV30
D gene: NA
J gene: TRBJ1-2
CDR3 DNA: TGTGCCTGGAGTGGCGATCCCTATGGCTACACCTTC
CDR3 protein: CAWSGDPYGYTF

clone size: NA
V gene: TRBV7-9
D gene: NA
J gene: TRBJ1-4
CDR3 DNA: TGTGCCAGCAGCTTAGCTGAGGGTGAGAATGAAAAACTGTTTTTT
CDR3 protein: CASSLAEGENEKLFF

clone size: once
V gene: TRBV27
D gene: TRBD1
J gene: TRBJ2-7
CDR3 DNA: TGTGCCAGCAGTCCGCCGGGACAGGGCCTCAGGAGGGAGCAGTACTTC
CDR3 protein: CASSPPGQGLRREQYF

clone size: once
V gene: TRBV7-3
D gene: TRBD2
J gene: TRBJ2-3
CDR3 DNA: TGTGCCAGCAGCTACCCTCTAGAGACTAGCGGAAGCACAGATACGCAGTATTTT
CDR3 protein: CASSYPLETSGSTDTQYF

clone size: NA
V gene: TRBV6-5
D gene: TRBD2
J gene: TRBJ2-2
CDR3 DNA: TGTGCCAGCAGTTGGACTAGCGGGGGTTACGGGGAGCTGTTTTTT
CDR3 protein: CASSWTSGGYGELFF